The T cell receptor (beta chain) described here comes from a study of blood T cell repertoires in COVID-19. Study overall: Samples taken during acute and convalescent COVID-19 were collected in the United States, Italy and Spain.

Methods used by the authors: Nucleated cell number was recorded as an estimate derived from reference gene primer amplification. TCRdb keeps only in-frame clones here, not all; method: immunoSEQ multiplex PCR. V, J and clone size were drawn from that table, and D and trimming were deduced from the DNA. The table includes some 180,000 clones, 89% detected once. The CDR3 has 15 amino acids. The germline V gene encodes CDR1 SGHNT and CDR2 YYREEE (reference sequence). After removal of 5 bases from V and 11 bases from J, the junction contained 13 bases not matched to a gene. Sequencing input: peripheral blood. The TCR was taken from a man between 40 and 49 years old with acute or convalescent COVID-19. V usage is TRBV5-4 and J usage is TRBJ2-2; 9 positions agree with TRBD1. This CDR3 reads CASSVGQGWGGELFF. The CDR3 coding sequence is TGTGCCAGCAGTGTGGGACAGGGTTGGGGAGGAGAGCTGTTTTTT.